This T cell receptor beta chain was identified during a study of glioma-infiltrating T cells. Turning to the study itself: Before surgery, glioma patients received dexamethasone for at most six days.

The V segment lost 10 bases and the J segment 8 bases; nucleotides outside the gene matches: 9. The CDR3 runs to 13 residues. Germline CDR1 is SNHLY and CDR2 is FYNNEI. Remarks on this clonotype: Its antigen is currently unknown.

The iRepertoire nested amplicon-rescue multiplex PCR amplified TCR alpha and beta CDR3s from RNA. TCRdb itself ran the multiplex PCR reads through MiXCR, one entry per CDR3 protein. The profile shows around 350,000 distinct CDR3 sequences, roughly two fifths of them singletons. The study's findings and limits: Non-neoplastic patients had below-expected tissue-blood divergence, while all gliomas exceeded expectation.

The receptor was isolated from a human donor with low-grade glioma or glioblastoma, undergoing nonglioma brain surgery, or in good health (not recorded which). The sample comprised glioma tissue, nonneoplastic brain tissue, or PBMCs (not recorded which). The chain couples TRBV2 to TRBJ2-1, with 9 positions matching TRBD1. The CDR3: CATRDRDIDEQFF. CDR3 sequence (DNA): TGTGCCACCCGGGACAGGGATATTGATGAGCAGTTCTTC.